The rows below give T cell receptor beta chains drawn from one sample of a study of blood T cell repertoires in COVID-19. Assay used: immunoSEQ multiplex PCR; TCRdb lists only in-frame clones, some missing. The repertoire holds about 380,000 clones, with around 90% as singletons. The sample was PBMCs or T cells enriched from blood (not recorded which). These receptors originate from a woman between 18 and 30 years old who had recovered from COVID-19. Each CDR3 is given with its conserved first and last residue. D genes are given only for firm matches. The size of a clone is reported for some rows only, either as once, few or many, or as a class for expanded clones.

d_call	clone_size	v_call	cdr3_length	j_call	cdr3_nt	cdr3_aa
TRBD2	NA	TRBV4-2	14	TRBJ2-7	TGTGCCAGCAGCCAAGGCGGGGGCTCCTACGAGCAGTACTTC	CASSQGGGSYEQYF
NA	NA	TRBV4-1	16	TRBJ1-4	TGCGCCAGCAGCCAAGGGTACAGCTACCTCCTTGAAAAACTGTTTTTT	CASSQGYSYLLEKLFF
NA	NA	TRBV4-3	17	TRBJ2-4	TGCGCCAGCAGCCAAGATTCCGCGGGGCTAGCCAAAAACATTCAGTACTTC	CASSQDSAGLAKNIQYF
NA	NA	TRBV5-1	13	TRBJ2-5	TGCGCCAGCAGCTTGGACAGAGTAGAGACCCAGTACTTC	CASSLDRVETQYF
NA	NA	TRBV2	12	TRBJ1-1	TGTGCCAGCAGGGAAGGGTCAGGGGCAGCTTTCTTT	CASREGSGAAFF
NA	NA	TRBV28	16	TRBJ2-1	TGTGCCAGCAGTTTATTGGAAGGGGCTCCCTACAATGAGCAGTTCTTC	CASSLLEGAPYNEQFF
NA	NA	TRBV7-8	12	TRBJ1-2	TGTGCCAGCAGCCCAGGATTCTATGGCTACACCTTC	CASSPGFYGYTF
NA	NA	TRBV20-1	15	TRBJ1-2	TGCAGTGCTAGTCCAGAAGTAGATGGGCCCTATGGCTACACCTTC	CSASPEVDGPYGYTF
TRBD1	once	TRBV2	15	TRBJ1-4	TGTGCCAGCAGCGACAGGGGAGTCACTAATGAAAAACTGTTTTTT	CASSDRGVTNEKLFF
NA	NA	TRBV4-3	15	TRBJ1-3	TGCGCCAGCAGCCAAGATCAGGTTCAGGGAAACACCATATATTTT	CASSQDQVQGNTIYF
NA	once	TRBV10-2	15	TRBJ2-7	TGCGCCAGCAGTGAAATTCCTGACAGGCACTACGAGCAGTACTTC	CASSEIPDRHYEQYF
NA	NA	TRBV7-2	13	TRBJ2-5	TGTGCCAGCAGCCGAGGTCTGGGGGGGACCCAGTACTTC	CASSRGLGGTQYF
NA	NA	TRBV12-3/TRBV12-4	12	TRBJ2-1	TGTGCCAGCAGTTGGGACAATGATGAGCAGTTCTTC	CASSWDNDEQFF
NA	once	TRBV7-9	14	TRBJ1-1	TGTGCCAGCAGCCCACAGGGCGATGGAACTGAAGCTTTCTTT	CASSPQGDGTEAFF
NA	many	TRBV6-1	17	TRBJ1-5	TGTGCCAGCAGTGAAACGAGTCCCGGGGAGAACGGTCAGCCCCAGCATTTT	CASSETSPGENGQPQHF